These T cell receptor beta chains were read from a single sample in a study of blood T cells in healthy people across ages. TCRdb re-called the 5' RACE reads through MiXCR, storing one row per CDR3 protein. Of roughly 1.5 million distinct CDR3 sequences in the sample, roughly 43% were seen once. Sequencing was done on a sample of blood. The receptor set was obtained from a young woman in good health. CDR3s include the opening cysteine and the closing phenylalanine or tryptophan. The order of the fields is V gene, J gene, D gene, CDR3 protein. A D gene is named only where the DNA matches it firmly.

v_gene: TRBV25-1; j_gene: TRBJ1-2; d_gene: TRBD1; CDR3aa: CASQRDRDGNYGHTF
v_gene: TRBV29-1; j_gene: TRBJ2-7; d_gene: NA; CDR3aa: CSVSNDEQYF
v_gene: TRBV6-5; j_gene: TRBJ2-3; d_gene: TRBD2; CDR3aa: CASSPIAGDADTQYF
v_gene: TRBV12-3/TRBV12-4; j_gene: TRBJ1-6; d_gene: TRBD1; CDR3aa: CASSDRVGSPLHF
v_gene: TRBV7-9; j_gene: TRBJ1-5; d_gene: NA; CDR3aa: CASSSGLNQPQHF
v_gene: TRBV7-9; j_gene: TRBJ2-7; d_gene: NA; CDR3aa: CASSFPQISYEQYF
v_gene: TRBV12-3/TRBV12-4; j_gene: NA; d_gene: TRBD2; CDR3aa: CASSLGRESFRSSYNEQYF
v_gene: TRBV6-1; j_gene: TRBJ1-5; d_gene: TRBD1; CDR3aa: CASSATGYSNQPQHF
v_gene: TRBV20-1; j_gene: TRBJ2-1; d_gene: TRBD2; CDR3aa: CSALRLAGDIPEQFF
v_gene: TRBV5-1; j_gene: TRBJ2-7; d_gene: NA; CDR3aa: CASSQEGVTYEQYF
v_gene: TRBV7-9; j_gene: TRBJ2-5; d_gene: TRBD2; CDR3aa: CASSLDFLREGMKETQYF
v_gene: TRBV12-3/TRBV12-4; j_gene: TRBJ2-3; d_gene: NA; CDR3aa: CASSIWGRTDTQYF
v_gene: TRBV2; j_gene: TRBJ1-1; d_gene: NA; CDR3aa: CASSEVPAEAFF
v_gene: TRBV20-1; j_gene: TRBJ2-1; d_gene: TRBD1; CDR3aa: CSASYRGMRNEQFF
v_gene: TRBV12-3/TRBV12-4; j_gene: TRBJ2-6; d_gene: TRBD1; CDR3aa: CASRPGQSSGANVLTF
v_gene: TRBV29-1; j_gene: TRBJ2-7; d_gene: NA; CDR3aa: CSVQKGVYEQYF
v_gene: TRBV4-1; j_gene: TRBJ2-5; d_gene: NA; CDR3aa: CASSQEAYQTLYQETQYF
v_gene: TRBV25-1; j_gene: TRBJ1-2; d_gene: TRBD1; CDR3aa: CASSSLQGRDGYTF
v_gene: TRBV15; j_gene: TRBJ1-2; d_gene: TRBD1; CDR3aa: CATRLTGGNYGYTF
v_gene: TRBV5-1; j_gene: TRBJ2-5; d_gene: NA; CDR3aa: CASRPVYRKAQETQYF
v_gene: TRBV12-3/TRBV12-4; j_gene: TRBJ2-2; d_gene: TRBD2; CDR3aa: CASSRTSGDTGELFF
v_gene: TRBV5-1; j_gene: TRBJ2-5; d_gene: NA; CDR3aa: CASSPPVWDRRETQYF
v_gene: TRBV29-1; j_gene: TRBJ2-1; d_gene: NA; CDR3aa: CSVDGGPYYNEQFF
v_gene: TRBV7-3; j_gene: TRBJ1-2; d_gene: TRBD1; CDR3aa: CASSPQTGGGGGYTF
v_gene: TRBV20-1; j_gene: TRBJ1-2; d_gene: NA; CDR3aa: CSARQEVHYGYTF
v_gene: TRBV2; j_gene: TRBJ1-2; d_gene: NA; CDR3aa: CASSELGVSGYTF
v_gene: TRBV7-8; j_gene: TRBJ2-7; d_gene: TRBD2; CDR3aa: CASSWGTSGRNEQYF
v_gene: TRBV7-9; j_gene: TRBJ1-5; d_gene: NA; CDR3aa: CASSSGLTRDMVSQPQHF
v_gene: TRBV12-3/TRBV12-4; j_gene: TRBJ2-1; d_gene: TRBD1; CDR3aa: CTSRPTGTGTPEQFF
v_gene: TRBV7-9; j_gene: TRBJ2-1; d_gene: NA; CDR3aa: CASSPRIGGSYNEQFF
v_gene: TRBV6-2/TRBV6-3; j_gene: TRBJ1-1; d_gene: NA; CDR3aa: CASSPSVKNTEAFF
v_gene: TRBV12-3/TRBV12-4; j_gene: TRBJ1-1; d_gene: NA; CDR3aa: CASSYGGLAEAFF
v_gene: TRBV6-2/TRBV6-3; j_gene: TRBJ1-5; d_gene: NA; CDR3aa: CASSSTRTVGSSNQPQHF
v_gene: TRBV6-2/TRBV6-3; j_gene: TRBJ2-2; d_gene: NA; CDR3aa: CASRELAGETGELFF
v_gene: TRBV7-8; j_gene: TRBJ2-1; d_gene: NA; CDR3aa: CASSLAGMSSYNEQFF
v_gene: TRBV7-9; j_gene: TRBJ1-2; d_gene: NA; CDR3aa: CASSGRTEINYGYTF
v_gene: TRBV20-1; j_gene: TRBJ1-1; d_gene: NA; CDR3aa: CSATDIRQLNTEAFF
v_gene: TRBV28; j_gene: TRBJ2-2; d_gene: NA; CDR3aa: CASSDPGYTGELFF
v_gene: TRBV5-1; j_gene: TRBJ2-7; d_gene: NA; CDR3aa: CASSPGDGREQYF
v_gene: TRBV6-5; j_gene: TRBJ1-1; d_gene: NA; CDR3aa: CASSKDGGNTEAFF
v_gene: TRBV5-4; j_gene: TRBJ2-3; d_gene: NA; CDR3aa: CASSTGAGLADTQYF
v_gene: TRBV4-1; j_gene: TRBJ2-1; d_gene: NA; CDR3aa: CASSQVLTLSSYNERFF
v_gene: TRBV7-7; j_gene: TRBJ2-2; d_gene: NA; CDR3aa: CASSLDIGTGELFF
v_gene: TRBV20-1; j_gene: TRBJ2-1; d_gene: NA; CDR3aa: CSALGVYEQFF
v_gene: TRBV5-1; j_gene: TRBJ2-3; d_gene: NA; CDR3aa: CASSFGATTDTQYF
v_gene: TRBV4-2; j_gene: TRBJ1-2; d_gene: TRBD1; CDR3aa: CASSQRDRAIANYGYTF
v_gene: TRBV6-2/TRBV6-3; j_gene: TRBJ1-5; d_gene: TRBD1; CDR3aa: CASSYSKGAAQPQHF
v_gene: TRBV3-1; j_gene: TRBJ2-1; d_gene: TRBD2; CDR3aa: CASSARTSGINEQFF